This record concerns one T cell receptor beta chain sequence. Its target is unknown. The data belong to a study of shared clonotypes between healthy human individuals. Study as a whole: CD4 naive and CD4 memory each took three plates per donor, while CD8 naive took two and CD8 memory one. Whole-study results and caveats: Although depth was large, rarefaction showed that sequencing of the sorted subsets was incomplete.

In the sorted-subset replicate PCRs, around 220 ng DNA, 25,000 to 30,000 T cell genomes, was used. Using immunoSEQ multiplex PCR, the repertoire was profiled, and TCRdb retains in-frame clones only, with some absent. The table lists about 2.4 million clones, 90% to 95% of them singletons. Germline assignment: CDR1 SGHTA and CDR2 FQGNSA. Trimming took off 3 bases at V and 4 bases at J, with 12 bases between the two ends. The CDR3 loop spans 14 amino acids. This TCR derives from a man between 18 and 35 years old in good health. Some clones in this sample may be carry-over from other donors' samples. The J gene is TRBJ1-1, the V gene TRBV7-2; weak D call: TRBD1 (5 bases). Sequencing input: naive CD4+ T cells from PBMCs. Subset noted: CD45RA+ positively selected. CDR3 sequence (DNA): TGTGCCAGCAGCTTGTATTCCCAGGGCACTGAAGCTTTCTTT. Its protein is CASSLYSQGTEAFF.